The clone carrying this TCR beta chain was detected many times. Its target is not known. Via the markers CD45RO/CCR7/CD25/CD127/CD95/CD27, stem cell-like memory, regulatory, central memory and naive CD4+ cells were sorted. The data were taken from a study of beta chain features in type 1 diabetes. Overall study context: Cell yields, age and gender were similar between patients and healthy donors. Whole-study results and caveats: Moderately but significantly shorter TCRB CDR3s were found in Type 1 diabetes patients in all four CD4+ subsets.

This CDR3 is built from 13 residues. Per germline, CDR1 SGDLS and CDR2 YYNGEE. J gave up 5 bases and V 0 bases, and 0 bases lay outside the gene matches. The investigators reverse transcribed all of the isolated RNA, so they sequenced expressed TCRB transcripts. Some clones are missing from TCRdb's copy, which holds only in-frame ones; the method was immunoSEQ multiplex PCR. Seen here are around 160,000 clones, approximately 9% observed once, and the top ten hold 0.45% to 0.6%. Sequenced material: central memory CD4+ T cells from blood. This clonotype was sampled from a woman under 30 with type 1 diabetes. V usage is TRBV9 and J usage is TRBJ2-5; TRBD2 matches at 8 bases. The CDR3: CASSVASGETQYF. In DNA form, the CDR3 reads TGTGCCAGCAGCGTAGCTAGCGGGGAGACCCAGTACTTC.